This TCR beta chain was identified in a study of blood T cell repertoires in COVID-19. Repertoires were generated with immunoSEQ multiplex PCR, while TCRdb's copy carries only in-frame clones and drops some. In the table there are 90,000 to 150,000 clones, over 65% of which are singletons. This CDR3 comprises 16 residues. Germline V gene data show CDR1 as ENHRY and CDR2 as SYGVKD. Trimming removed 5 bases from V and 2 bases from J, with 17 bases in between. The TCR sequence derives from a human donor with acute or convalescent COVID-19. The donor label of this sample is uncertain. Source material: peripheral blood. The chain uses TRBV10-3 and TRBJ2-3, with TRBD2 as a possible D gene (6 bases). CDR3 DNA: TGTGCCATCAGTTCCTCGCCGGGAGCTCTCACAGATACGCAGTATTTT. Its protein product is CAISSSPGALTDTQYF.